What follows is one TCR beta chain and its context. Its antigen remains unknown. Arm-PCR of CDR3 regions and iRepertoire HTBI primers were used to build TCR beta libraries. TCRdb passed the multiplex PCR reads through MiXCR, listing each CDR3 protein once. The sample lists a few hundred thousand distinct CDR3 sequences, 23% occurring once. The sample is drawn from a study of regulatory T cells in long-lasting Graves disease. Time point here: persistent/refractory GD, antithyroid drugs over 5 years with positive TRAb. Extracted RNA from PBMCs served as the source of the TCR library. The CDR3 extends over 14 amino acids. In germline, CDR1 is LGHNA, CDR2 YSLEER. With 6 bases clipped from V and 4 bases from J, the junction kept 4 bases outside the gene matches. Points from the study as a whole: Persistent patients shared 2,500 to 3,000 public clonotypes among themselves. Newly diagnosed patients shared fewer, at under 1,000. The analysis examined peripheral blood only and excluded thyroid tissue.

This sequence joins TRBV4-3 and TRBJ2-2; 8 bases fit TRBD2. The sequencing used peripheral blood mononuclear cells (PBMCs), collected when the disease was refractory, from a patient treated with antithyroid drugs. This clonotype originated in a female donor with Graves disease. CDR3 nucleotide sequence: TGCGCCAGCAGATCGAGCGGGAGCACCGGGGAGCTGTTTTTT. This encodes CASRSSGSTGELFF.